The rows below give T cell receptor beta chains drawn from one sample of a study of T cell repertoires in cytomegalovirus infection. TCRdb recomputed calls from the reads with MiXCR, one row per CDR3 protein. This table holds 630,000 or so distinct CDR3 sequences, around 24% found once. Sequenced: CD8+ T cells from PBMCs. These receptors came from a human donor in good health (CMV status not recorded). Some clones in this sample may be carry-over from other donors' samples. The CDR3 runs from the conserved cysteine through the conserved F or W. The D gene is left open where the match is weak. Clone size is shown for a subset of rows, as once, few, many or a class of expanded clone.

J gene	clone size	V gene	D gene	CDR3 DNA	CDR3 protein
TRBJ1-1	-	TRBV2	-	TGTGCCAGCAAGGGGGGCCCCACTGAAGCTTTCTTT	CASKGGPTEAFF
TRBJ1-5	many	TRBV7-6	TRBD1	TGTGCCAGCAGCTTAGCGGCAGGGACAGCCGATCAGCCCCAGCATTTT	CASSLAAGTADQPQHF
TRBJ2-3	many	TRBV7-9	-	TGTGCCAGCAGCTTAATCGGGGTAACCTCCGAGGATACGCAGTATTTT	CASSLIGVTSEDTQYF
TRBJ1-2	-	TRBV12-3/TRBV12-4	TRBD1	TGTGCCAGCAGTTTTGCAGGGGGGGCCTATGGCTACACCTTC	CASSFAGGAYGYTF
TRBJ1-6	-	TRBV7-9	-	TGTGCCAGCAGCCGGGGCGACCGTAATTCACCCCTCCACTTT	CASSRGDRNSPLHF
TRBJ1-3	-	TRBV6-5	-	TGTGCCAGCAGACTACAGGGCTCTGGAAACACCATATATTTT	CASRLQGSGNTIYF
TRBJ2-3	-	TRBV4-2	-	TGTGCCAGCAGCCAAGTCTTAAACCGGGACTCAAGCACAGATACGCAGTATTTT	CASSQVLNRDSSTDTQYF
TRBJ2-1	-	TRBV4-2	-	TGTGCCAGCAGCCAAGATTTTACGGCATGGAGCAATGAGCAGTTCTTC	CASSQDFTAWSNEQFF
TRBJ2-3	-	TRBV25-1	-	TGTGCCAGCAGTGAAGTGACTATAACTAGCACAGATACGCAGTATTTT	CASSEVTITSTDTQYF
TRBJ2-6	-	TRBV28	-	TGTGCCAGCAGTGTGCCTAACGGGGACCTGATTGGGGCCAACGTCCTGACTTTC	CASSVPNGDLIGANVLTF
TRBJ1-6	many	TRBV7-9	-	TGTGCCAGCAGCTTAGGCGACGGGAACTCCTATAATTCACCCCTCCACTTT	CASSLGDGNSYNSPLHF
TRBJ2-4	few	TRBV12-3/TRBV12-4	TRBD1	TGTGCCAGCAGGACGGACAGGGGCAAAACCGGGAACATTCAGTACTTC	CASRTDRGKTGNIQYF
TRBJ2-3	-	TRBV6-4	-	TGTGCCAGCAGTGACTCGGCCTTAATAGATACGCAGTATTTT	CASSDSALIDTQYF
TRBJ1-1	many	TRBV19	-	TGTGCCAGTAGTATGGCGGTGAACACTGAAGCTTTCTTT	CASSMAVNTEAFF
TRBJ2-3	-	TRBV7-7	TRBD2	TGTGCTAGCAGCCCTCAGACTAGCGCGATGCCGCATACGCAGTATTTT	CASSPQTSAMPHTQYF
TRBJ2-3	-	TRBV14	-	TGTGCCAGCACCAACTCCACAGATACGCAGTATTTT	CASTNSTDTQYF
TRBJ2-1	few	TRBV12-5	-	TGTGCTAGTGGTTTGGGAGGATACAATGAGCAGTTCTTC	CASGLGGYNEQFF
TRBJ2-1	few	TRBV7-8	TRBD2	TGTGCCAGCAATCTAGCGGGGGGGCCCAATGAGCAGTTCTTC	CASNLAGGPNEQFF
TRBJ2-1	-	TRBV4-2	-	TGTGCCAGCAGCCAAGAACGCGATGAGCAGTTCTTC	CASSQERDEQFF
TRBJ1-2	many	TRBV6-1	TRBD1	TGTGCCAGCAGTCAATTTGGGACAGTCCATGGCTACACCTTC	CASSQFGTVHGYTF
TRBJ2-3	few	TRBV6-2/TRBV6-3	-	TGTGCCAGCAGTTACGAGAGGGTTACGCAGTATTTT	CASSYERVTQYF
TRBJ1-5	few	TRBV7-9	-	TGTGCCAGCGGCCCGGGTCAGCCCCAGCATTTT	CASGPGQPQHF
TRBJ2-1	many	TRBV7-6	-	TGTGCCAGCAGCTTAGTCTTGAATGCGCAGTTCTTC	CASSLVLNAQFF
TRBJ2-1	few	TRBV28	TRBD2	TGTGCCAGCGGGATACTAGCGGGGGGTTTTAATGAGCAGTTCTTC	CASGILAGGFNEQFF
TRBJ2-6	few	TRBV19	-	TGTGCCAGCCTCCTGGGGTTCTCTGGGGCCAACGTCCTGACTTTC	CASLLGFSGANVLTF
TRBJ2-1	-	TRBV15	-	TGTGCCACCAGCAGAATACAGGGTCGGTACAATGAGCAGTTCTTC	CATSRIQGRYNEQFF
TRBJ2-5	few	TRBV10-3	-	TGTGCCATCAGTGAGTCGGTACAGCAAGAGACCCAGTACTTC	CAISESVQQETQYF
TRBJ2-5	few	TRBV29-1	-	TGCAGCGTTGAAACCCAGTCCCAGTACTTC	CSVETQSQYF
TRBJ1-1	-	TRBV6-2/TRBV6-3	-	TGTGCCAGCAGCACGACAAAGGTGAACACTGAAGCTTTCTTT	CASSTTKVNTEAFF
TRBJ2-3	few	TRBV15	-	TGTGCCACCAGCAGAGAAGAGACTTTGATGACAGATACGCAGTATTTT	CATSREETLMTDTQYF
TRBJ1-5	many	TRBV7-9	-	TGTGCCAGCAGTCCGGCAAATCAGCCCCAGCATTTT	CASSPANQPQHF
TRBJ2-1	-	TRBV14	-	TGTGCCAGCAGCCAGTCCCTCCTAGCGCGGTTCTTC	CASSQSLLARFF
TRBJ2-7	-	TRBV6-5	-	TGTGCCAGCGTTGGTACAGGGACGAAAGAGCAGTACTTC	CASVGTGTKEQYF
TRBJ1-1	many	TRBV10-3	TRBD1	TGTGCCATGACGGGACAGCTGAACACTGAAGCTTTCTTT	CAMTGQLNTEAFF
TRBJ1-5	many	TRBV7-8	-	TGTGCCAGCAGCTTACCGGACGGTTCGGGGACCCAGCATTTT	CASSLPDGSGTQHF
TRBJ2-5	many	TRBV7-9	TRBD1	TGTGCCAGCAGCGGAGTAGGGACAGAGTACCAAGAGACCCAGTACTTC	CASSGVGTEYQETQYF
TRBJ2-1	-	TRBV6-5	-	TGTGCCAGCAGTCTCCTCTCAGGGTATAAGCAGTTCTTC	CASSLLSGYKQFF
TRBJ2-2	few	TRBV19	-	TGTGCCAGTAGACACACCGGGGAGCTGTTTTTT	CASRHTGELFF
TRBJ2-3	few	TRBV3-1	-	TGTGCCAGCAGCCGAGCCGGGGCTAGCAGACGCACAGATACGCAGTATTTT	CASSRAGASRRTDTQYF
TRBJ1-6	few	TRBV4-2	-	TGTGCCAGCAGCCAAGGGTTGGGGAAACCCCTCCACTTT	CASSQGLGKPLHF
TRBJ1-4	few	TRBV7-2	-	TGTGCCAGCAGCTTACCACCGGGGAGATCGGCAACTAATGAAAAACTGTTTTTT	CASSLPPGRSATNEKLFF
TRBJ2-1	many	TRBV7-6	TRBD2	TGTGCCAGCAGCTTAAGGAGCGGGAGTACCTACAATGAGCAGTTCTTC	CASSLRSGSTYNEQFF